Below are 28 T cell receptor beta chains sequenced from a single sample in a study of blood T cell repertoires in COVID-19. Repertoires were generated with immunoSEQ multiplex PCR, while TCRdb's copy carries only in-frame clones and drops some. The sample lists about 64,000 clones; more than 75% were seen once. The source material was peripheral blood. All receptors come from a man in his fifties with active COVID-19.

The CDR3 spells CASTTGPRSEQYF. CDR3 DNA sequence: TGCGCCAGCACAACAGGACCAAGGTCCGAGCAGTACTTC. The chain is built from TRBV10-2 and TRBJ2-7; D possibly corresponds to TRBD1 (5 bases). The germline CDR1 and CDR2 sequences are WSHSY and SAAADI. The CDR3 sequence is 13 residues long. Trimming shortened V by 7 bases and J by 6 bases, and 16 bases separated the two germline ends.

The gene calls are TRBV5-1 and TRBJ2-1; the match to TRBD2 covers 9 bases. V was clipped by 7 bases and J by 5 bases; unmatched bases: 10. CDR3 size: 15 residues. The germline V gene has CDR1 SGHRS and CDR2 YFSETQ. CDR3 in amino acids: CASSFSGSSNNEQFF. Here the CDR3 DNA reads TGCGCCAGCTCCTTTAGCGGGAGTAGCAACAATGAGCAGTTCTTC.

The chain links TRBV7-6 to TRBJ2-7, with 10 bases identical to TRBD2. V trimming: 2 bases; J trimming: 2 bases; junction bases outside the gene matches: 15. The CDR3 has 19 residues. Looked up from germline, CDR1 is SGHVS and CDR2 is FNYEAQ. The CDR3 nucleotides read TGTGCCAGCAGCTTATACGACGGGACTAGCGAACGACAAACCTACGAGCAGTACTTC. Translating it yields CASSLYDGTSERQTYEQYF.

The CDR3 coding sequence is TGTGCCAGCAGCCCTCGGGGCTCCGCGGGGGGCTACACCTTC. Its translation is CASSPRGSAGGYTF. The genes are TRBV5-4 and TRBJ1-2; weak D call: TRBD1 (5 bases). Trimming removed 4 bases from V and 8 bases from J, with 18 bases in between. This CDR3 has 14 amino acids. Germline CDR1 is SGHNT and CDR2 is YYREEE (reference sequence).

CDR3 DNA: TGTGCCAGCTCACCACCAGCTCAATCCGGGACTAGCGGGAGCGCTTACAATGAGCAGTTCTTC. The encoded protein is CASSPPAQSGTSGSAYNEQFF. This chain joins TRBV18 and TRBJ2-1; 14 bases align to TRBD2. Trimming took 0 bases from V and 4 from J; bases not matched to a gene: 14. CDR1 is KGHSH and CDR2 is LQKENI in the germline V gene. The CDR3 runs to 21 residues. Complete variable domain (other parts from reference TRBV18 and TRBJ2-1): NAGVMQNPRHLVRRRGQEARLRCSPMKGHSHVYWYRQLPEEGLKFMVYLQKENIIDESGMPKERFSAEFPKEGPSILRIQQVVRGDSAAYFCASSPPAQSGTSGSAYNEQFFGPGTRLTVL.

The chain has TRBV29-1 and TRBJ1-1; possibly TRBD1 for D (5 bases). Germline CDR1 reads SQVTM; CDR2 reads ANQGSEA. V was shortened by 3 bases and J by 5 bases, with 13 bases between the two germline ends. The CDR3 consists of 13 residues. The CDR3 region is CSVEGGKETEAFF. CDR3 sequence (DNA): TGCAGCGTTGAGGGGGGAAAAGAGACTGAAGCTTTCTTT.

J is TRBJ2-3 and V is TRBV5-1, with D possibly being TRBD1 (6 bases). Germline loops: CDR1 SGHRS, CDR2 YFSETQ. The CDR3 has 15 amino acids. The germline V and J ends were trimmed by 0 bases and 1 base, with 9 bases remaining between them. CDR3 in DNA: TGCGCCAGCAGCTTGGGACAGGATCGCACAGATACGCAGTATTTT. It yields the protein CASSLGQDRTDTQYF.

The chain carries TRBV19 and TRBJ1-5; 9 bases agree with TRBD1. The V gene's germline CDR1 is LNHDA and CDR2 SQIVND (reference sequence). Trimming took 3 bases from V and 3 from J; bases not matched to a gene: 3. The CDR3 extends over 15 amino acids. Here the CDR3 reads CASSITGGLNQPQHF. CDR3 bases: TGTGCCAGTAGTATTACAGGGGGCCTCAATCAGCCCCAGCATTTT.

This clone occurred a few times. V gene TRBV5-6 combines with J gene TRBJ2-7; 8 bases are a match to TRBD2. Germline CDR1 SGHDT, CDR2 YYEEEE. This CDR3 contains 15 residues. Germline trimming cut 3 bases from V and 0 bases from J; bases unmatched to any gene: 5. The CDR3 here is CASSSRLALSYEQYF. CDR3 bases: TGTGCCAGCAGCTCACGACTAGCGCTCTCCTACGAGCAGTACTTC.

The chain employs TRBV28 and TRBJ2-2; TRBD1 agrees at 10 bases. The CDR3 has 14 amino acids. V shed 8 bases, J shed 6 bases, and the junction held 6 bases outside the gene matches. CDR1 and CDR2 from the germline V gene are MDHEN and SYDVKM. The CDR3 here is CASCPGQGSGELFF. The CDR3 DNA sequence: TGTGCCAGCTGTCCGGGACAGGGGTCCGGGGAGCTGTTTTTT.

The chain is built from TRBV3-1 (or the pseudogene TRBV3-2) and TRBJ1-4; a possible D gene is TRBD1 (5 bases). V was trimmed by 0 bases and J by 8 bases, leaving 16 bases between them. Germline V gene lookup returns CDR1 LGHDT and CDR2 YNNKEL (reference sequence). The CDR3 has 16 amino acids. CDR3 protein: CASSQDKGQRWEKLFF. The CDR3 DNA reads as TGTGCCAGCAGCCAAGATAAAGGACAACGATGGGAAAAACTGTTTTTT.

This clone has a handful of counts. CDR3 sequence: CASSRTSDYEQYF. CDR3 sequence (DNA): TGTGCCAGCAGCCGGACATCCGATTACGAGCAGTACTTC. The chain has TRBV11-2 and TRBJ2-7; D may be TRBD1 (5 bases). The germline gives CDR1 SGHAT, CDR2 FQNNGV. The CDR3 has 13 amino acids. Trimming removed 5 bases at V and 4 bases at J, with 12 bases between.

The chain carries TRBV27 and TRBJ2-2; 10 bases map to TRBD2. The J segment lost 4 bases and the V segment lost 8 bases, leaving 13 bases of the junction unmatched. The germline CDR1 and CDR2 sequences are MNHEY and SMNVEV (reference sequence). The CDR3 is 17 amino acids. The CDR3 reads CASQITSGIGGTGELFF. The DNA for the CDR3 is TGTGCCAGCCAAATCACTAGCGGGATCGGCGGCACCGGGGAGCTGTTTTTT.

This chain uses TRBV19 with TRBJ1-5; D is possibly TRBD1 (5 bases). CDR1 is LNHDA and CDR2 is SQIVND in the germline V gene (reference sequence). Trimming shortened V by 4 bases and J by 5 bases, and 18 bases separated the two germline ends. The CDR3 sequence is 16 residues long. In nucleotides, the CDR3 is TGTGCCAGTAGTAGCGTGGACATCGGAGTCTATCAGCCCCAGCATTTT. As protein: CASSSVDIGVYQPQHF.

The rearrangement links TRBV10-2 to TRBJ1-1, with D possibly TRBD1 on 5 matching bases. This CDR3 region has 13 residues. Germline loops: CDR1 WSHSY, CDR2 SAAADI. The V and J ends lost 10 bases and 2 bases respectively, with 14 bases between them. CDR3: CATQQQGNTEAFF. Here the CDR3 DNA reads TGCGCCACCCAGCAGCAGGGCAACACTGAAGCTTTCTTT.

The rearrangement joins TRBV25-1 to TRBJ2-5; TRBD1 aligns across 12 bases. CDR1 is MGHDK and CDR2 is SYGVNS in the germline V gene. CDR3 length: 14 residues. V dropped 5 bases and J dropped 7; count of bases not matched to a gene: 5. For the CDR3, the DNA is TGTGCCAGCAGTTTGGGGACAGGGGGCCGGACCCAGTACTTC. It specifies CASSLGTGGRTQYF.

This sequence joins TRBV25-1 and TRBJ2-1, with D unclear. The CDR3 is made up of 11 amino acids. Germline CDR1 is MGHDK and CDR2 is SYGVNS. With 4 bases removed from V and 5 bases from J, the gap between germline ends came to 3 bases. The CDR3 DNA reads as TGTGCCAGCAGTGCCAACAATGAGCAGTTCTTC. As protein: CASSANNEQFF.

This clone has more than one count but fewer than ten. Other DNA variants within this sample encode the same CDR3. V gene TRBV3-1 (or the pseudogene TRBV3-2) combines with J gene TRBJ1-1, with a possible D match to TRBD1 (5 bases). In germline, CDR1 is LGHDT, CDR2 YNNKEL (reference sequence). V lost 11 bases and J 4 bases, leaving 11 bases between the germline ends. CDR3 length: 11 residues. The CDR3 reads CASRGGTEAFF. The DNA of the CDR3 is TGTGCCTCTAGGGGTGGCACTGAAGCTTTCTTT.

This sequence joins TRBV27 and TRBJ2-7, with D unresolved. Germline CDR1 reads MNHEY; CDR2 reads SMNVEV (reference sequence). The CDR3 extends over 14 amino acids. Trimming removed 6 bases at V and 3 bases at J, with 15 bases between. In DNA, the CDR3 is TGTGCCAGCAGCCCTAGAACCTCGGGCTACGAGCAGTACTTC. Translated, it gives CASSPRTSGYEQYF.

CDR3: CASSLLAGVDNEQFF. CDR3 DNA: TGTGCCAGCAGCTTACTAGCGGGGGTAGACAATGAGCAGTTCTTC. The V gene is TRBV7-3, the J gene TRBJ2-1, with TRBD2 identical over 10 bases. Germline CDR1 is SGHTA and CDR2 is FQGTGA. The CDR3 totals 15 residues. Trimming cost V 2 bases and J 5 bases; bases outside gene matches: 3.

This clone is a singleton in its sample. J is TRBJ2-7 and V is TRBV6-2 or TRBV6-3, with TRBD1 as a possible D gene (5 bases). Between the trimmed V and J ends, which lost 4 bases and 4 bases, there was a span of 11 bases. This CDR3 spans 13 amino acids. The germline CDR1 and CDR2 sequences are MNHEY and SVGEGT. The CDR3 sequence: CASSSQGGYEQYF. The CDR3 DNA sequence: TGTGCCAGCAGTTCCCAGGGTGGTTACGAGCAGTACTTC.

The V gene is TRBV5-6, the J gene TRBJ2-1; D is possibly TRBD2 (5 bases). Between the trimmed V and J ends, which lost 2 bases and 13 bases, there was a span of 16 bases. CDR1 SGHDT and CDR2 YYEEEE come from the germline V gene. There are 13 residues in the CDR3. The chain's CDR3 is CASSLRRTSQQFF. In nucleotides, the CDR3 is TGTGCCAGCAGCTTAAGGCGGACTTCGCAACAGTTCTTC. The variable domain in full, with the rest retrieved from reference TRBV5-6 and TRBJ2-1, is DAGVTQSPTHLIKTRGQQVTLRCSPKSGHDTVSWYQQALGQGPQFIFQYYEEEERQRGNFPDRFSGHQFPNYSSELNVNALLLGDSALYLCASSLRRTSQQFFGPGTRLTVL.

The genes are TRBV11-1 and TRBJ1-1; unclear D gene. This CDR3 is 13 amino acids long. V was pared by 3 bases and J by 1 base, with 6 bases between. Germline CDR1 and CDR2: SGHAT and FQDESV (reference sequence). CDR3 nucleotide sequence: TGTGCCAGCAGCTTCTCACAGAACACTGAAGCTTTCTTT. This gives the protein CASSFSQNTEAFF.

Here the CDR3 DNA reads TGCGCCAGCAGCTCTGGGGACTCCGCAACTAATGAAAAACTGTTTTTT. Protein sequence: CASSSGDSATNEKLFF. The gene calls are TRBV5-1 and TRBJ1-4; possible D gene TRBD1, 5 bases. The CDR3 extends over 16 amino acids. The germline V and J ends were trimmed by 3 bases and 0 bases, with 12 bases remaining between them. The germline CDR1 and CDR2 sequences are SGHRS and YFSETQ.

This clone was seen once. V and J are TRBV7-9 and TRBJ1-2, with TRBD1 matching 8 bases. This CDR3 region has 16 residues. Germline CDR1 and CDR2: SEHNR and FQNEAQ (reference sequence). J was trimmed by 6 bases and V by 0 bases; bases with no gene match: 9. The CDR3 sequence: CASSLAITGQGDGYTF. CDR3 in DNA: TGTGCCAGCAGCTTAGCCATAACAGGACAGGGCGATGGCTACACCTTC.

There are a few counts of this clone. The chain links TRBV7-2 to TRBJ1-1; D might be TRBD1 (5 bases). There are 14 residues in the CDR3. Germline-derived CDR1 and CDR2 are SGHTA and FQGNSA. V was cut by 6 bases and J by 6 bases, with 17 bases left in between. CDR3 protein: CASRVGRQGPEAFF. As DNA, the CDR3 is TGTGCCAGCAGGGTAGGGCGGCAGGGCCCTGAAGCTTTCTTT. Full variable domain (missing parts from reference TRBV7-2 and TRBJ1-1): GAGVSQSPSNKVTEKGKDVELRCDPISGHTALYWYRQSLGQGLEFLIYFQGNSAPDKSGLPSDRFSAERTGGSVSTLTIQRTQQEDSAVYLCASRVGRQGPEAFFGQGTRLTVV.

The rearrangement joins TRBV4-1 to TRBJ2-3, with no clear D. The CDR3 totals 14 residues. CDR1 and CDR2 (germline): MGHRA, YSYEKL. The V gene lost 2 bases and the J gene lost 3 bases, with 9 bases spanning the gap. DNA for the CDR3: TGCGCCAGCAGCCAAAAACCCGGGACAGATACGCAGTATTTT. It specifies CASSQKPGTDTQYF.

The rearrangement links TRBV6-2 or TRBV6-3 to TRBJ1-5; no definite D call. The V and J ends lost 2 bases and 4 bases respectively, with 6 bases between them. The CDR3 sequence is 13 residues long. Germline V gives CDR1 MNHEY, CDR2 SVGEGT. CDR3 DNA: TGTGCCAGCAGTTACACGGGGAATCAGCCCCAGCATTTT. Its translation is CASSYTGNQPQHF.